In its sample, the clone carrying this T cell receptor beta chain was seen a few times. This sample is drawn from a study of T-cell reconstitution after alpha-beta-depleted transplantation in children. As it was prepared, the TCRbeta library received unique molecular identifiers. Via MiXCR, TCRdb re-called the PCR reads, giving one row per CDR3 protein. The sample lists hundreds of thousands of distinct CDR3 sequences, approximately 14% occurring once. Germline CDR1 reads SNHLY; CDR2 reads FYNNEI. The V end was cut by 4 bases, the J end by 3 bases, with 20 bases between. The CDR3 runs to 17 residues. The specimen comprised PBMCs, sampled before TCRalphabeta/CD19-depleted stem cell transplant. The source of this sequence is a girl aged 2-10 years with congenital amegakaryocytic thrombocytopenia, due to receive a stem cell transplant. The V call is TRBV2, the J call TRBJ2-3; D uncertain. CDR3 bases: TGTGCCAGCAGTGCCCCGCCCGGCCAGGTACCGACAGATACGCAGTATTTT. It translates to CASSAPPGQVPTDTQYF.